This TCR beta chain was obtained from a study of blood T cell repertoires in COVID-19 (TCRdb year 2020). In terms of the full investigation: Samples from collaborators originated in the United States, Italy and Spain and spanned both the acute and convalescent phases of COVID-19. HLA class I and class II types, where available, came from metadata supplied by the sample provider rather than from assay-based typing. Subjects who had been exposed to COVID-19, were actively infected with it, or had recovered from it provided the deeply sampled blood TCRbeta repertoires that made up the dataset. The repertoires were released in a freely available public database intended as a resource for research on the immune response to SARS-CoV-2. Samples were obtained from the ongoing ImmuneRACE study (first 160 participants) and from 1,254 subjects provided by 6 global collaborators. The sample metadata nearly always contained a de-identified subject ID, COVID-19 status, age in years and sex. The prospective study material was composed of cDNA or gDNA derived from T cells, B-cell-depleted T cells, or PBMCs.

On the study overall, not on this receptor specifically: Clinical and demographic metadata were provided uncurated, with the amount varying by source and participant.

TCRbeta CDR3 regions were amplified from genomic DNA using the immunoSEQ Assay, a bias-controlled multiplex PCR. Turning to the authors' computational methods: The number of nucleated cells in each sample was estimated by amplification of reference gene primers within the assay. To quantify the absolute abundance of each unique TCRbeta CDR3 rearrangement, sequence reads were collapsed and filtered. For each sample, productive Simpson clonality was calculated by taking the square root of Simpson's diversity index across productive rearrangements. In TCRdb, the immuneACCESS table is reduced to in-frame sequences with V and J assigned. These tables do not hold every clone; where another copy was compared, an unresolved V gene accounts for under half, and the others remain unexplained. That table is the source of V, J and clone size, and D and trimming were worked out from the DNA. The sample table lists about 210,000 clones, more than 70% of them with a count of one. The biggest ten clones account for 2.5% to 3% of the sample.

A remark on this clone: Its cognate antigen has yet to be identified. Base qualities are not provided; no much larger clone lies one nucleotide away.

Collaborating institutions collected whole blood in K2EDTA tubes following their own protocols. For TCRbeta analysis, collaborators shipped samples as frozen whole blood, isolated PBMCs, or DNA extracted from either of those sample types. Reading from cysteine to phenylalanine, the CDR3 counts 12 amino acids. Only the CDR3 DNA is retained, 36 bases long and in frame from the first base. V lost 5 bases and J lost 11 bases; the stretch between them is 13 bases long. CDR1 and CDR2 are drawn from the germline V gene (reference sequence): MNHEY, SMNVEV. The sequencing sample was made of peripheral blood. The chain uses TRBV27 and TRBJ2-1, with the D gene uncertain. The clonotype comes from a man between 45 and 60 years old with active or convalescent COVID-19. The bases are TGTGCCAGCAGTAGAGACACAATAAAGCAGTTCTTC. It translates to CASSRDTIKQFF.